Listed here are 14 T cell receptor beta chains from one sample, sequenced in a study of control samples from healthy donors and cancer patients. Using immunoSEQ multiplex PCR, the repertoire was profiled, and TCRdb retains in-frame clones only, with some absent. The sample shows about 140,000 clones, approximately 94% of them seen only once. The specimen was blood. Source of these receptors: a man aged 35 to 55 in good health.

V gene TRBV10-3 combines with J gene TRBJ1-1; weak D call: TRBD1 (5 bases). The CDR3 totals 13 residues. V lost 6 bases and J lost 2, with 10 bases in between. Germline-derived CDR1 and CDR2 are ENHRY and SYGVKD. The chain's CDR3 is CAISRQGNTEAFF. CDR3 nucleotides: TGTGCCATCAGCCGCCAGGGAAACACTGAAGCTTTCTTT.

The chain has TRBV7-2 and TRBJ2-2; possibly TRBD1 or TRBD2 for D (7 bases each). Trimming took off 5 bases at V and 1 base at J, with 11 bases between the two ends. The CDR3 sequence is 15 residues long. Germline values: CDR1 SGHTA, CDR2 FQGNSA. CDR3 loop: CASSPGGVNTGELFF. CDR3 DNA: TGTGCCAGCAGCCCAGGGGGGGTGAACACCGGGGAGCTGTTTTTT. Full variable domain (remainder filled in from reference TRBV7-2 and TRBJ2-2): GAGVSQSPSNKVTEKGKDVELRCDPISGHTALYWYRQSLGQGLEFLIYFQGNSAPDKSGLPSDRFSAERTGGSVSTLTIQRTQQEDSAVYLCASSPGGVNTGELFFGEGSRLTVL.

The V and J genes are TRBV13 and TRBJ1-4; D gene unclear. The CDR3 consists of 14 residues. The germline V gene encodes CDR1 PRHDT and CDR2 FYEKMQ (reference sequence). V shed 5 bases and J shed 3 bases, with 10 bases lying between them. CDR3 loop: CASSHRVPNEKLFF. In DNA form, the CDR3 reads TGTGCCAGCAGCCACCGGGTCCCTAATGAAAAACTGTTTTTT.

J is TRBJ1-5 and V is TRBV5-6, with a possible D match to TRBD1 (6 bases). Trimming cost V 6 bases and J 2 bases, with 21 bases left between them. The length of the CDR3 is 17 residues. Germline V gives CDR1 SGHDT, CDR2 YYEEEE. CDR3 in amino acids: CASTRRSTGRGNQPQHF. CDR3 nucleotides: TGTGCCAGCACCCGCCGGTCGACAGGCAGGGGCAATCAGCCCCAGCATTTT.

In its sample, this clone was seen a few times. The chain links TRBV13 to TRBJ2-2; 7 nucleotides match TRBD1. The CDR3 is 20 residues long. Trimming removed 5 bases from V and 3 bases from J; junction bases left unmatched: 21. Germline V gene sequence: CDR1 PRHDT, CDR2 FYEKMQ (reference sequence). The CDR3 nucleotides read TGTGCCAGCAGCCAGGGGGACCGGGACAGTTTCTTTCTGGACACCGGGGAGCTGTTTTTT. It yields the protein CASSQGDRDSFFLDTGELFF.

The chain combines TRBV3-1 (or the pseudogene TRBV3-2) with TRBJ1-5; D is unclear. The CDR3 totals 15 residues. Germline V lookup: CDR1 LGHDT, CDR2 YNNKEL (reference sequence). V dropped 0 bases and J dropped 5 bases, with 11 bases sitting between them. The CDR3 reads CASSQDLGGHQPQHF. CDR3 nucleotide sequence: TGTGCCAGCAGCCAAGATCTGGGAGGGCATCAGCCCCAGCATTTT.

The chain recombines TRBV4-1 with TRBJ1-5, with D possibly being TRBD1 (5 bases). Germline assignment: CDR1 MGHRA and CDR2 YSYEKL. V was pared by 0 bases and J by 4 bases, with 13 bases between. CDR3 length: 16 amino acids. CDR3 DNA sequence: TGCGCCAGCAGCCAAGAGGGAAAACAGGCTAATCAGCCCCAGCATTTT. Protein: CASSQEGKQANQPQHF.

The V call is TRBV5-1, the J call TRBJ2-3, with TRBD1 matching over 9 bases. CDR1 and CDR2 (germline): SGHRS, YFSETQ. V trimming: 6 bases; J trimming: 4 bases; junction bases outside the gene matches: 15. The CDR3 covers 17 residues. As DNA, the CDR3 is TGCGCCAGCACCCGGGACAGGGTTGTTTGGATGGCAGATACGCAGTATTTT. This translates into CASTRDRVVWMADTQYF. Using reference TRBV5-1 and TRBJ2-3 for the parts outside the CDR3, the full variable domain is KAGVTQTPRYLIKTRGQQVTLSCSPISGHRSVSWYQQTPGQGLQFLFEYFSETQRNKGNFPGRFSGRQFSNSRSEMNVSTLELGDSALYLCASTRDRVVWMADTQYFGPGTRLTVL.

The chain links TRBV13 to TRBJ2-1; D not certain. The germline V gene has CDR1 PRHDT and CDR2 FYEKMQ (reference sequence). V gave up 4 bases and J gave up 5 bases, with 15 bases separating them. CDR3 length equals 15 residues. CDR3 nucleotides: TGTGCCAGCAGCTCACACAAAAATAGGCACAATGAGCAGTTCTTC. Translation: CASSSHKNRHNEQFF.

The chain couples TRBV11-2 to TRBJ1-2; perhaps TRBD1 as D (5 bases). This CDR3 spans 12 amino acids. The germline V and J ends were trimmed by 4 bases and 8 bases, with 11 bases remaining between them. Germline V gene sequence: CDR1 SGHAT, CDR2 FQNNGV. CDR3 sequence reads: CASSSKRGGYTF. In nucleotides, the CDR3 is TGTGCCAGCAGCTCCAAAAGGGGCGGCTACACCTTC.

V and J are TRBV5-4 and TRBJ1-5; TRBD1 matches at 9 bases. CDR1 and CDR2 (germline): SGHNT, YYREEE (reference sequence). The length of the CDR3 is 14 residues. The V gene end was trimmed by 4 bases and the J gene end by 6 bases; junction bases not matched to a gene: 5. The CDR3 nucleotides read TGTGCCAGCAGCCCGGACAGGGGAATTCAGCCCCAGCATTTT. This encodes CASSPDRGIQPQHF.

This clone was seen more than once but under ten times. V and J are TRBV6-2 or TRBV6-3 and TRBJ2-5, with TRBD2 matching 7 bases. Germline V gene lookup returns CDR1 MNHEY and CDR2 SVGEGT. The CDR3 contains 15 residues. V lost 2 bases, J lost 5 bases, and 8 bases stayed unmatched. The chain's CDR3 is CASSYEASGAETQYF. CDR3 DNA: TGTGCCAGCAGTTACGAGGCTAGCGGTGCGGAGACCCAGTACTTC.

The chain links TRBV5-6 to TRBJ2-7; D is unresolved. The length of the CDR3 is 12 residues. CDR1 SGHDT and CDR2 YYEEEE come from the germline V gene. V shed 0 bases and J shed 6 bases, with 7 bases lying between them. CDR3 residues: CASSLGFSEQYF. The CDR3 DNA reads as TGTGCCAGCAGCTTGGGATTCTCCGAGCAGTACTTC.

The gene calls are TRBV5-6 and TRBJ1-2; perhaps TRBD1 as D (5 bases). The V end was cut by 4 bases, the J end by 7 bases, with 20 bases between. CDR1 SGHDT and CDR2 YYEEEE come from the germline V gene. The CDR3 runs to 15 residues. Written as DNA, the CDR3 is TGTGCCAGCAGCCTGAGGGACGGAAGGTCGGGTGGCTACACCTTC. Its protein is CASSLRDGRSGGYTF.